This record covers a single T cell receptor (beta chain). Its antigen remains unknown. In germline, CDR1 is SNHLY, CDR2 FYNNEI. V lost 4 bases to trimming and J lost 8 bases; unmatched junction nucleotides: 5. CDR3 length: 15 residues. The sample is drawn from a study of Graves' ophthalmopathy and Graves' hyperthyroidism. The wider study: There was a collection of peripheral blood at initial diagnosis, before any treatment. Study results and caveats: Clonotypes were expanded in thyroid at above 0.001 frequency, and most also appeared in blood.

TCR beta CDR3 amplification used RNA transcripts. Second-round multiplex PCR came after first-round RT-PCR with HTBI primers. TCRdb passed the multiplex PCR reads through MiXCR, listing each CDR3 protein once. The sample holds around 51,000 distinct CDR3 sequences, over 40% seen once. Lactation, pregnancy, uncontrolled infections and other autoimmune diseases were all grounds for excluding patients. A diagnosis was made from clinical symptoms together with serum thyroxine, TRAb, thyroid ultrasound and orbital computed tomography. Specimen: peripheral blood. This clonotype was obtained from an adult man with Graves' ophthalmopathy. The chain carries TRBV2 and TRBJ1-6; 10 nucleotides line up with TRBD1. CDR3 DNA: TGTGCCAGCAGTGGCCGGACAGGGGGGTATTCACCCCTCCACTTT. It translates to CASSGRTGGYSPLHF.